The T cell receptor beta chain under discussion was sequenced for a study of T cell responses to AZD1222 COVID-19 vaccine. Broader study findings: Females outnumbered males among donors, who were mostly white British; clonal diversity was possibly underestimated.

Worth noting for this clone: Its target is not known.

Clones were sequenced by immunoSEQ multiplex PCR, and TCRdb holds only the in-frame ones, with some missing. The table records around 29,000 clones, about 93% of them present only once. This specimen was peripheral blood, taken on day 0 of AZD1222 vaccination. The receptor was derived from an adult in good health.

The CDR3 spells CASSLERTYSNQPQHF. CDR3 DNA: TGTGCCAGCTCGCTAGAGCGGACCTATAGCAATCAGCCCCAGCATTTT. V gene TRBV18 combines with J gene TRBJ1-5; D is undetermined. CDR3 length equals 16 residues. V lost 6 bases and J lost 0, with 15 bases in between. Germline CDR1 and CDR2: KGHSH and LQKENI.